A single sample gave rise to the 14 T cell receptor beta chains below, sequenced in a study of blood T cell repertoires in COVID-19. The protocol was immunoSEQ multiplex PCR, while the TCRdb copy is restricted to in-frame clones and leaves out a portion. This table holds about 110,000 clones, 70% to 85% found once. The source material was peripheral blood. These receptor sequences come from a woman aged 40 to 50 with acute or convalescent COVID-19.

Written as DNA, the CDR3 is TGTGCCAGCAGTTTCGGGGATATTGGTGGCTACACCTTC. Residues: CASSFGDIGGYTF. The rearrangement links TRBV28 to TRBJ1-2, with no clear D. This CDR3 spans 13 amino acids. Per the germline V gene, CDR1 is MDHEN and CDR2 is SYDVKM. Trimming left V 3 bases short and J 7 bases short, with 12 bases between.

This clone was detected only a few times. The genes are TRBV29-1 and TRBJ2-5, with D possibly matching TRBD2 (5 bases). CDR3 length: 13 residues. Trimming pared 4 bases from V and 9 bases from J, leaving 18 bases between. Germline-derived CDR1 and CDR2 are SQVTM and ANQGSEA. The CDR3 is CSVAVEGSGAQYF. The CDR3 coding sequence is TGCAGCGTTGCGGTTGAAGGATCCGGGGCCCAGTACTTC. The full variable domain, in which reference TRBV29-1 and TRBJ2-5 provide the parts outside the CDR3, is SAVISQKPSRDICQRGTSLTIQCQVDSQVTMMFWYRQQPGQSLTLIATANQGSEATYESGFVIDKFPISRPNLTFSTLTVSNMSPEDSSIYLCSVAVEGSGAQYFGPGTRLLVL.

This clone was seen only a few times. The chain is built from TRBV5-4 and TRBJ2-3; 9 bases are shared with TRBD1. CDR1 is SGHNT, CDR2 YYREEE, per germline (reference sequence). Germline trimming cut 4 bases from V and 7 bases from J; bases unmatched to any gene: 10. The CDR3 covers 15 residues. The CDR3 nucleotides are TGTGCCAGCAGCCCTGGAACAGGGGGCCAATATACGCAGTATTTT. As protein: CASSPGTGGQYTQYF.

This sequence joins TRBV4-2 and TRBJ1-4; 9 nucleotides align to TRBD1. V lost 0 bases to trimming and J lost 7 bases; unmatched junction nucleotides: 3. The CDR3 is 15 amino acids. Germline V gene data show CDR1 as LGHNA and CDR2 as YNFKEQ. The CDR3: CASSQERGQGEKLFF. The CDR3 DNA sequence: TGTGCCAGCAGCCAAGAGCGGGGACAGGGTGAAAAACTGTTTTTT.

V is TRBV11-2 and J is TRBJ2-7; 8 bases map to TRBD1. The CDR3 sequence is 16 residues long. In germline, CDR1 is SGHAT, CDR2 FQNNGV. The V and J ends lost 3 bases and 0 bases, in that order; junction bases with no gene match: 7. CDR3 nucleotides: TGTGCCAGCAGCTTCTCAGGGGGCCAGACCTCCTACGAGCAGTACTTC. It yields the protein CASSFSGGQTSYEQYF.

This clone appeared a single time. The chain recombines TRBV13 with TRBJ2-5; the D is unclear. This CDR3 is built from 13 residues. Trimming pared 5 bases from V and 0 bases from J, leaving 7 bases between. Germline assignment: CDR1 PRHDT and CDR2 FYEKMQ (reference sequence). In DNA, the CDR3 is TGTGCCAGCAGCCCCCAGGACCAAGAGACCCAGTACTTC. Its translation: CASSPQDQETQYF.

J is TRBJ2-3 and V is TRBV5-8, with D possibly matching TRBD2 (6 bases). Germline CDR1 SGHTS, CDR2 YDEGEE. Between the trimmed V and J ends, which lost 0 bases and 8 bases, there was a span of 10 bases. The CDR3 extends over 13 amino acids. CDR3 nucleotide sequence: TGTGCCAGCAGCTTGGAGGAGGGACCTACGCAGTATTTT. The encoded protein is CASSLEEGPTQYF.

V and J are TRBV12-3 or TRBV12-4 and TRBJ1-3, with D possibly TRBD1 on 6 matching bases. The CDR3 has 13 amino acids. V was shortened by 6 bases and J by 4 bases, with 10 bases between the two germline ends. Written as DNA, the CDR3 is TGTGCCAGCAGGAGGGACACAGGAAACACCATATATTTT. Its translation is CASRRDTGNTIYF.

This clone has just one count. The V gene is TRBV4-3, the J gene TRBJ1-2; D uncertain. With 1 base removed from V and 2 bases from J, the gap between germline ends came to 20 bases. The germline gives CDR1 LGHNA, CDR2 YSLEER. The CDR3 extends over 18 amino acids. The CDR3, as DNA: TGCGCCAGCAGCCAAGCAGACACGAACTCCATGGGCAACTATGGCTACACCTTC. It codes for CASSQADTNSMGNYGYTF.

This clone came up a few times. The chain carries TRBV6-6 and TRBJ1-6, with D uncertain. Germline lookup yields CDR1 MNHNY and CDR2 SVGAGI (reference sequence). This CDR3 has 14 amino acids. Between the trimmed V and J ends, which lost 10 bases and 3 bases, there was a span of 13 bases. CDR3 nucleotides: TGTGCCACACACGGGTGGGTCTATAATTCACCCCTCCACTTT. This translates into CATHGWVYNSPLHF.

The chain uses TRBV7-9 and TRBJ1-3, with D tentatively TRBD1 (5 bases). Per the germline V gene, CDR1 is SEHNR and CDR2 is FQNEAQ (reference sequence). The CDR3 covers 17 residues. V lost 0 bases to trimming and J lost 0 bases, with 12 bases between them. CDR3 amino acids: CASSLASARDSGNTIYF. The CDR3 DNA sequence: TGTGCCAGCAGCTTAGCGTCGGCCAGGGACTCTGGAAACACCATATATTTT.

The V gene is TRBV5-1, the J gene TRBJ2-1; 10 bases align to TRBD2. This CDR3 region has 15 residues. The J segment lost 7 bases and the V segment lost 3 bases, leaving 7 bases of the junction unmatched. CDR1 is SGHRS and CDR2 is YFSETQ in the germline V gene. CDR3 in amino acids: CASSSLAGAGNEQFF. The CDR3 DNA is TGCGCCAGCAGCTCCCTAGCGGGGGCTGGGAATGAGCAGTTCTTC.

This chain connects TRBV18 to TRBJ1-2; D is possibly TRBD1 (6 bases). V was clipped by 5 bases and J by 2 bases, with 9 bases between them. This CDR3 spans 13 amino acids. The germline V gene has CDR1 KGHSH and CDR2 LQKENI. CDR3 in DNA: TGTGCCAGCTCAGGGGGCGCGAACTATGGCTACACCTTC. Translating gives CASSGGANYGYTF.

This clone was detected only once. This chain connects TRBV3-1 (or the pseudogene TRBV3-2) to TRBJ1-2, with 12 nucleotides matching TRBD1. Germline values: CDR1 LGHDT, CDR2 YNNKEL (reference sequence). CDR3 length equals 18 residues. The trim removed 0 bases at V and 5 bases at J, leaving 10 bases unmatched. For the CDR3, the DNA is TGTGCCAGCAGCCAAGAGGGGACAGGGGGCCTCGCTGCATATGGCTACACCTTC. Its protein product is CASSQEGTGGLAAYGYTF.